The 6 T cell receptor beta chains reported below all come from one sample, sequenced in a study of T cell repertoires in cytomegalovirus infection. Antigen specificity for these receptors is unknown. TCRdb used MiXCR to reprocess the reads, holding one entry per CDR3 protein. The sample lists 300,000 to 400,000 distinct CDR3 sequences; about 28% were seen once. Sample: cultured PBMCs, taken from culture after CMV antigen stimulation. The receptors derive from a human donor in good health (CMV status not recorded). Some clones in this sample may be carry-over from other donors' samples.

This rearrangement joins TRBV7-3 to TRBJ2-2, with no clear D. V was clipped by 5 bases and J by 5 bases, with 12 bases between them. Germline V gene data show CDR1 as SGHTA and CDR2 as FQGTGA. The CDR3 has 14 amino acids. CDR3 DNA sequence: TGTGCCAGCAGCCCCAAGCCGGAAACCGGGGAGCTGTTTTTT. It is translated as CASSPKPETGELFF.

The chain combines TRBV19 with TRBJ2-1; TRBD2 matches at 12 bases. This CDR3 spans 18 amino acids. Per germline, CDR1 LNHDA and CDR2 SQIVND (reference sequence). The ends lost 7 bases at V and 0 bases at J; junction bases unmatched: 10. The CDR3 DNA reads as TGTGCCAGTATGCAGCTAGCGGGAGGGCGAGGCTCCTACAATGAGCAGTTCTTC. Protein: CASMQLAGGRGSYNEQFF. Complete variable domain (other parts from reference TRBV19 and TRBJ2-1): DGGITQSPKYLFRKEGQNVTLSCEQNLNHDAMYWYRQDPGQGLRLIYYSQIVNDFQKGDIAEGYSVSREKKESFPLTVTSAQKNPTAFYLCASMQLAGGRGSYNEQFFGPGTRLTVL.

This clonotype was found a few times. This chain uses TRBV7-2 with TRBJ2-3; TRBD2 matches at 7 bases. The CDR3 totals 16 residues. Germline assignment: CDR1 SGHTA and CDR2 FQGNSA. The junction had 9 bases not matched to a gene; V was cut back by 4 bases and J by 2 bases. Here the CDR3 reads CASSSGLVFVTDTQYF. The CDR3 nucleotides are TGTGCCAGCAGCTCTGGACTAGTTTTCGTCACAGATACGCAGTATTTT.

The chain is built from TRBV12-3 or TRBV12-4 and TRBJ1-5, with D uncertain. The V end lost 5 bases, the J end lost 5 bases, and 10 bases lay between the germline ends. The CDR3 sequence is 13 residues long. CDR3 amino acids: CASSLRKDQPQHF. The CDR3 DNA reads as TGTGCCAGCAGTCTCCGGAAGGATCAGCCCCAGCATTTT.

This clonotype has a handful of counts. This rearrangement joins TRBV12-3 or TRBV12-4 to TRBJ2-7; 10 bases map to TRBD2. The CDR3 is 13 amino acids. Trimming cost V 3 bases and J 8 bases; bases outside gene matches: 4. The CDR3 loop reads CASSFQREGKQYF. CDR3 coding DNA: TGTGCCAGCAGTTTCCAGCGGGAGGGCAAGCAGTACTTC.

The chain recombines TRBV7-2 with TRBJ2-1, with a weak D call TRBD2 (5 bases). The CDR3 extends over 15 amino acids. CDR1 and CDR2 (germline): SGHTA, FQGNSA. V lost 2 bases, J lost 4 bases, and 12 bases lay in between. This chain's CDR3 is CASSLLSGDYNEQFF. The CDR3 coding sequence is TGTGCCAGCAGCTTACTCTCCGGGGATTACAATGAGCAGTTCTTC.